The sequence of this T cell receptor (beta chain) was determined in a study of identical twins. Per the germline V gene, CDR1 is SGHDN and CDR2 is FVKESK. The CDR3 is made up of 11 amino acids. The V end lost 1 base, the J end lost 2 bases, and 0 bases lay between the germline ends. This clonotype came up many times. From the 5' RACE reads, TCRdb called clonotypes with MiXCR, one entry per CDR3 protein. The data show 650,000 to 750,000 distinct CDR3 sequences, over 20% seen once. These data were also filed under a second study, of T cells expressing NK-cell markers.

V is TRBV14 and J is TRBJ2-7; D is uncertain. This sequence originates from a woman younger than 30 in good health. Sequenced sample: PBMCs. The CDR3 bases are TGTGCCAGCAGCCAAGCCTACGAGCAGTACTTC. Translating gives CASSQAYEQYF.